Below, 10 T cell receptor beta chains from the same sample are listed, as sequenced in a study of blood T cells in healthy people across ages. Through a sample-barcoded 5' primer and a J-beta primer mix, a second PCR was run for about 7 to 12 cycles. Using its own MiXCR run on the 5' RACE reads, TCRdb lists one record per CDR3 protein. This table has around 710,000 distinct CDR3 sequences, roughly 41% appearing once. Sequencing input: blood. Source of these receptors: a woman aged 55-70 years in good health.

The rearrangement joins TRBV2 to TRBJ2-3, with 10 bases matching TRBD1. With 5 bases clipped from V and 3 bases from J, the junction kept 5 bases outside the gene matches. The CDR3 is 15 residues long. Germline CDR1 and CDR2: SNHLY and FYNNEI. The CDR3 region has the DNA TGTGCCAGCAGTAGGGACAGGGGAGGGACAGATACGCAGTATTTT. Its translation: CASSRDRGGTDTQYF.

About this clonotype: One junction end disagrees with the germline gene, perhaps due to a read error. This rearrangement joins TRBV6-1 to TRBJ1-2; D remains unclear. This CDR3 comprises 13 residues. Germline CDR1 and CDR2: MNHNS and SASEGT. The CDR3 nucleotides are TGTGCCACCGTTCAGACGGAATTCTATGGCTACACCTTT. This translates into CATVQTEFYGYTF.

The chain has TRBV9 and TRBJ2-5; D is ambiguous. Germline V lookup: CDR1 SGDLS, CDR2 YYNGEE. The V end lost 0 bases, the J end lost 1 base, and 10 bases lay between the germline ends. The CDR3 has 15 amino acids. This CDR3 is CASSVELAIQETQYF. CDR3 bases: TGTGCCAGCAGCGTAGAGCTGGCTATCCAAGAGACCCAGTACTTC.

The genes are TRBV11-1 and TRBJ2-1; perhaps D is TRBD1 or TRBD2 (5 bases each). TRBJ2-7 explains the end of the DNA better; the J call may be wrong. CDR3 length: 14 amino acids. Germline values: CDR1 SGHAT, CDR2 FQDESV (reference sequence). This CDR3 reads CASSPWGSYNEQYF. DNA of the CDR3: TGTGCCAGCAGCCCCTGGGGGTCCTACAATGAGCAGTACTTC.

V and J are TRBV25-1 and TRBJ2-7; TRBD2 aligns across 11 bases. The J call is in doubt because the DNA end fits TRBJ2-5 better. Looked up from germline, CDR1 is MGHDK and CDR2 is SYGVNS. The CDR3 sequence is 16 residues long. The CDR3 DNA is TGTGCCAGCAGTGAATTAACTAGCGGGGGTCGAGAGACCCAGTACTTC. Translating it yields CASSELTSGGRETQYF.

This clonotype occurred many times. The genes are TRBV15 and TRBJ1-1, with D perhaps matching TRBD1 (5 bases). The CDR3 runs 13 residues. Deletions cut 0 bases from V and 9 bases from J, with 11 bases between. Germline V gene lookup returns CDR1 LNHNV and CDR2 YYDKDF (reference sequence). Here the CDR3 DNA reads TGTGCCACCAGCAGAGATTACACAGGACAAGCTTTCTTT. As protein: CATSRDYTGQAFF.

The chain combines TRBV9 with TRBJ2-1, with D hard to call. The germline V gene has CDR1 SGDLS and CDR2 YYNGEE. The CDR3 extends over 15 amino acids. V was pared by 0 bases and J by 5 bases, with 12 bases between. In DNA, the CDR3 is TGTGCCAGCAGCGTAGGAAGTTTACGCCACAATGAGCAGTTCTTC. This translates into CASSVGSLRHNEQFF.

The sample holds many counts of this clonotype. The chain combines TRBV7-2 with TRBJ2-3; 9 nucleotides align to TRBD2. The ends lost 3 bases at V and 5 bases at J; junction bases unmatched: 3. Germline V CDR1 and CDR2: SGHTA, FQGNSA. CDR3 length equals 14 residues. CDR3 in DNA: TGTGCCAGCAGCTTCTTGCGGGGGGGAGATACGCAGTATTTT. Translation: CASSFLRGGDTQYF. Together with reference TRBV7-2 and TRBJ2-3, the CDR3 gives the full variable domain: GAGVSQSPSNKVTEKGKDVELRCDPISGHTALYWYRQSLGQGLEFLIYFQGNSAPDKSGLPSDRFSAERTGGSVSTLTIQRTQQEDSAVYLCASSFLRGGDTQYFGPGTRLTVL.

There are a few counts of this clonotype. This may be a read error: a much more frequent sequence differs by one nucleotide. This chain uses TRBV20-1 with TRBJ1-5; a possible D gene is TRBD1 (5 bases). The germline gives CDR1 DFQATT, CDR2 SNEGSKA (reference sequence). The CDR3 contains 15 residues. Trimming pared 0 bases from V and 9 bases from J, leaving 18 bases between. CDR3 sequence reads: CSARDKGEASTPQHF. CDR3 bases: TGCAGTGCTAGAGATAAAGGGGAGGCTTCGACGCCCCAGCATTTT.

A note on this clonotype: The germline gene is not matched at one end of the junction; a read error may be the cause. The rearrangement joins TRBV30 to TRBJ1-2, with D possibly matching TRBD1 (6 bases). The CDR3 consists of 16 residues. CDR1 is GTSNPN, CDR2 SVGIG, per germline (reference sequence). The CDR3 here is CAWHDRTASANYGYTF. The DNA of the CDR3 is TGTGCCTGGCATGACAGGACAGCTTCCGCGAACTATGGTTACACCTTC. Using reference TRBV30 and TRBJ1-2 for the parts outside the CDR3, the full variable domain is SQTIHQWPATLVQPVGSPLSLECTVEGTSNPNLYWYRQAAGRGLQLLFYSVGIGQISSEVPQNLSASRPQDRQFILSSKKLLLSDSGFYLCAWHDRTASANYGYTFGSGTRLTVV.